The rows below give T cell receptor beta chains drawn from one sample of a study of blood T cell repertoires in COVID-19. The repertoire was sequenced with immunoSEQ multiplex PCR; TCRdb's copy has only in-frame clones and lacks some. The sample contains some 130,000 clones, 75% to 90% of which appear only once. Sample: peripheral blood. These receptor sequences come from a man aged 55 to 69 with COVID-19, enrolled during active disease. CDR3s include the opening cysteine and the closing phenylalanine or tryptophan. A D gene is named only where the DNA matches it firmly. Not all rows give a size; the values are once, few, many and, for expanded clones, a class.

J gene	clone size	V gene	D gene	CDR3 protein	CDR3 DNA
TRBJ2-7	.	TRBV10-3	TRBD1	CAISGGTGMGEQYF	TGTGCCATCAGTGGAGGGACAGGGATGGGCGAGCAGTACTTC
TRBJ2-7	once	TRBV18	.	CASSPPEGGSYEQYF	TGTGCCAGCTCACCACCGGAAGGAGGGTCCTACGAGCAGTACTTC
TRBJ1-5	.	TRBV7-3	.	CASSLGGGNQPQHF	TGTGCCAGCAGCTTAGGGGGGGGCAATCAGCCCCAGCATTTT
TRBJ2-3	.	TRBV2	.	CASSAVETSTDTQYF	TGTGCCAGCAGTGCCGTAGAGACTAGCACAGATACGCAGTATTTT
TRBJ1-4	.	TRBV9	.	CASSVDQDSNEKLFF	TGTGCCAGCAGCGTAGACCAGGACAGTAATGAAAAACTGTTTTTT
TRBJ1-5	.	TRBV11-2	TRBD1	CASSGDRSKPQHF	TGTGCCAGCAGCGGGGACAGATCTAAGCCCCAGCATTTT
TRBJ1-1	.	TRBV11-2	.	CASSSFSQGRTEAFF	TGTGCCAGCAGCTCGTTTTCACAGGGTCGCACTGAAGCTTTCTTT
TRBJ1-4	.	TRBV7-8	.	CASLLRPTTNEKLFF	TGTGCCAGCCTCCTCAGGCCCACAACTAATGAAAAACTGTTTTTT
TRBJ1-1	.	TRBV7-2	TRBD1	CASSLLLAGGNTEAFF	TGTGCCAGCAGCTTATTGTTGGCAGGGGGAAACACTGAAGCTTTCTTT
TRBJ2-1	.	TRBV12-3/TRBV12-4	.	CASSLGGDEQFF	TGTGCCAGCAGTTTAGGGGGGGATGAGCAGTTCTTC
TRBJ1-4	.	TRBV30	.	CAWTLTEDRNEKLFF	TGTGCCTGGACCTTAACGGAGGATCGGAATGAAAAACTGTTTTTT
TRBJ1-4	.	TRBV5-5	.	CASSLGTTGSELFF	TGTGCCAGCAGCTTGGGCACAACAGGGTCCGAACTGTTTTTT
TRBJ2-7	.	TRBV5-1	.	CASSLSQATNEQYF	TGCGCCAGCAGCTTATCACAGGCTACCAACGAGCAGTACTTC
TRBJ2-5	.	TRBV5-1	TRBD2	CASSLGQRGGRETQYF	TGCGCCAGCAGCTTGGGCCAGCGGGGGGGCCGGGAGACCCAGTACTTC
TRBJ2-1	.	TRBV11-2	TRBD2	CASSPTSGVYNEQFF	TGTGCCAGCAGCCCGACTAGCGGGGTATACAATGAGCAGTTCTTC
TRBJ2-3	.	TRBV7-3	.	CASSPGSGADTQYF	TGTGCCAGCAGTCCCGGGTCGGGGGCAGATACGCAGTATTTT
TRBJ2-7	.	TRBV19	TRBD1	CASSTPGTGTYEQYF	TGTGCCAGTAGTACCCCCGGGACAGGCACCTACGAGCAGTACTTC
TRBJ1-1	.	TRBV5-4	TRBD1	CASSFTGGPNTEAFF	TGTGCCAGCAGCTTCACAGGGGGCCCGAACACTGAAGCTTTCTTT
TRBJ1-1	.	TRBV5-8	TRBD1	CASSLGGRLDRPNTEAFF	TGTGCCAGCAGCTTGGGGGGGAGGCTGGACAGGCCCAACACTGAAGCTTTCTTT
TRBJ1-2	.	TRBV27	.	CASRRSGLNGYTF	TGTGCCAGCCGAAGGTCAGGGCTTAATGGCTACACCTTC
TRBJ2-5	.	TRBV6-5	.	CASSYPPGTQYF	TGTGCCAGCAGTTACCCCCCGGGGACCCAGTACTTC
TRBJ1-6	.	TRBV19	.	CASSWADSTLHF	TGTGCCAGTAGTTGGGCGGACAGCACCCTCCACTTT
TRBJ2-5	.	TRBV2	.	CASRAASEETQYF	TGTGCCAGCAGAGCAGCTAGCGAAGAGACCCAGTACTTC
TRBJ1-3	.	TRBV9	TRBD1	CASSVEGGQGNTIYF	TGTGCCAGCAGCGTAGAGGGGGGACAGGGGAACACCATATATTTT
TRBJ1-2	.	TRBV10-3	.	CAISGDTTISNYGYTF	TGTGCCATCAGTGGCGATACGACAATCTCCAACTATGGCTACACCTTC
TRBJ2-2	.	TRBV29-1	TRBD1	CSATPGQGNRGTGELFF	TGCAGCGCTACTCCGGGACAGGGCAATCGTGGCACCGGGGAGCTGTTTTTT
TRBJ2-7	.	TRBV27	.	CASSQGPHYEQYF	TGTGCCAGCAGTCAGGGTCCCCACTACGAGCAGTACTTC
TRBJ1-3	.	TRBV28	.	CASSASGNTIYF	TGTGCCAGCAGCGCGTCCGGAAACACCATATATTTT
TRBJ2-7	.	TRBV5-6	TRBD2	CASSWPGLAREQYF	TGTGCCAGCAGCTGGCCCGGACTAGCGCGGGAGCAGTACTTC
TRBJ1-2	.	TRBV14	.	CASSQDQQGRGYGYTF	TGTGCCAGCAGCCAAGATCAGCAGGGGAGAGGGTATGGCTACACCTTC
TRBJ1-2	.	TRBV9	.	CASSARWSGGYGYTF	TGTGCCAGCAGCGCTCGATGGTCCGGGGGATATGGCTACACCTTC
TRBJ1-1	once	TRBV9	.	CASSVLPGNTEAFF	TGTGCCAGCAGCGTCCTCCCCGGGAACACTGAAGCTTTCTTT
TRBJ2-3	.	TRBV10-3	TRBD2	CAISEVGGGNTQYF	TGTGCCATCAGTGAAGTGGGGGGGGGTAATACGCAGTATTTT
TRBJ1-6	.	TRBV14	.	CASSGRLSQRNSPLHF	TGTGCCAGCAGCGGAAGACTCAGCCAGCGGAATTCACCCCTCCACTTT
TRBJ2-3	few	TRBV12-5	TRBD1	CASGLGQGARDTQYF	TGTGCTAGTGGTTTAGGACAGGGGGCAAGGGATACGCAGTATTTT